The T cell receptor beta chain under discussion was sequenced for a study of cytomegalovirus exposure and HLA in healthy donors (dated by TCRdb to the late 2010s). A note on the overall study: According to an earlier analysis of a few hundred of the donors, about 180 million T cells yielded over 90 million unique TCR beta sequences and less than 300 Gb of sequence data. A later analysis re-examined previously published TCR beta repertoires from around 670 donors and added high-resolution HLA genotyping to investigate patterns of TCR occurrence. Class I and class II HLA loci were covered by the typing at four-digit resolution. All discovery cohort repertoires had been generated using a single sequencing platform. A later genetic analysis used genome-wide SNP genotypes for about 55% of the 666 donors, treating that subset as a discovery cohort. To decide whether each TCR beta V gene segment behaved as functional or pseudogenic, an earlier analysis of approximately 590 of the donors relied on high-throughput TCR beta sequencing. To predict cytomegalovirus infection status, the study brought together high-throughput TCR immunosequencing, statistical association of individual TCRs with disease status, and machine learning. On average, 235,054 unique TCR beta nucleotide sequences were sequenced per donor among 398 genotyped donors of the cohort, with roughly 18% of those sequences being non-productive. An early release covering just under 650 HLA-typed donors comprised 300 to 350 gigabases of sequencing data and approximately 85 million unique TCR sequences. The study was designed to test whether signatures of past pathogen exposure could be identified by cataloging public T cell receptors. Roughly 5 DR-DQ haplotypes were handled as single units for association and clustering, since linkage in the cohort was strong. Besides the first cohort of approximately 710 subjects, a separate validation cohort made up of 95 to 150 different subjects was used. Of the roughly 400 genotyped donors, approximately 82% fell in the genetic ancestry cluster associated with self-reported Caucasian donors. Donor age, sex, ethnicity and CMV serostatus were collected together with the repertoire data. The T cell repertoires of 666 subjects were profiled by immunosequencing and related to cytomegalovirus serostatus. Typing coverage varied by locus: roughly 629-640 donors for A, B, C, DRB1 and DQB1; roughly 560 for DQA1; more than 600 for DPA1; under 490 for DPB1. The later analysis used no new phenotypic data to find candidate immune exposures, relying instead on TCR beta sequences and their occurrence across donors.

The study at large found these results: The authors suggested that the approach could potentially be generalized to other disease states and immunological phenotypes. HLA typing was unavailable for some donors at each locus, so association tests used only the typed subset. A later genetic analysis associated a missense DCLRE1C variant with V-gene and J-gene trimming of TCR beta chains, and an independent cohort replicated the association. The classifier was reported to diagnose cytomegalovirus status with high specificity and sensitivity in both the original cohort and the validation cohort. According to a later analysis, parvovirus B19, influenza, CMV and Epstein-Barr virus appeared linked to several top co-occurrence clusters. A further reported finding was that TCR beta sequences accurately predicted the HLA-A and HLA-B alleles for most subjects in the first cohort. Compared with equally common non-associated chains, HLA-associated TCR beta chains in a later analysis were more clonally expanded and had lower generation probabilities. In a later analysis, the rate of TCR association differed among HLA loci, with DRB1 alleles having the most associated TCRs and HLA-C alleles having the fewest. The 87-base-pair reads could not distinguish some IMGT-functional V segments, including TRBV6-2 and TRBV6-3, so those segments were excluded. This cohort had only TCR beta chains sequenced, and the lack of alpha or paired-chain data limited which features could be detected. A cluster of highly shared sequence variants was judged likely to be a technical artifact of the sequencing pipeline. In an earlier analysis of more than 500 of the donors, most TCR beta V segments appeared in productive rearrangements about 90% or about 30% of the time, broadly matching IMGT annotations. Across donors, most TCR sequences were observed very rarely, whereas some public TCRs were present in many individuals. Because counts were too low, seventeen rarely observed V segments, including chromosome 9 orphons, were excluded from the earlier analysis of several hundred of the donors. In a later genetic analysis, fewer N-insertions in productive TCRs were reported among donors in an Asian-associated ancestry cluster than the roughly 710-donor mean. Assigning TCR associations to individual alleles was difficult when HLA alleles, especially DR and DQ, strongly co-occurred. A later analysis found that most CMV-associated TCR beta chains appeared HLA-restricted, with HLA associations seemingly driven largely by CMV exposure. Presence/absence analyses assumed roughly uniform sequencing depth across donors, an assumption that may not hold. For the cohort, immune exposure information was limited to CMV serostatus. At a false discovery rate of 0.05, a later analysis linked 16,951 TCR beta sequences to specific HLA alleles. In the study, around 150 TCR beta chains were listed as associated with cytomegalovirus. Linkage disequilibrium might explain the correlated functional status among segregating V segments, but an unknown experimental factor could not be excluded. A few of the identified cytomegalovirus-associated TCR beta chains were confirmed in vitro to be specific for cytomegalovirus antigens.

Receptor libraries were prepared by the immunoSEQ multiplex PCR assay. For the multiplex PCR, a mixture combining 60 forward primers for TCR Vbeta segments and 13 reverse primers for TCR Jbeta segments was used. A multiplex PCR assay on genomic DNA amplified the CDR3 region of rearranged TCR beta genes. The amplified TCR beta libraries were sequenced on the Illumina HiSeq System as 87-base-pair reads. In the paper's pipeline: In a later analysis, 77 million or so unique TCR beta chains were counted across the approximately 640 repertoires, and some 10 million of these chains were shared by at least two donors. To remove PCR and sequencing errors, raw reads were error-corrected and collapsed into unique sequences using a nearest-neighbor algorithm that merged closely related sequences. V, D and J gene segments were assigned by aligning CDR3 sequences to IMGT reference sequences. For a sequence to be retained, a match of at least six nucleotides to both a V gene segment and a J gene segment was required. Rearrangements were classified as productive when the CDR3 lacked stop codons and remained in frame with V and J, and all other rearrangements were classified as non-productive. CDR3 was defined according to IMGT convention as the region running from the second conserved V-encoded cysteine to the conserved J-encoded phenylalanine. The earlier analysis of about 640 of the donors excluded any sequence lacking an unambiguous match to a single V gene segment. In an earlier analysis of approximately 590 of the donors, a V segment was called functional when productive rearrangements were above 56.7%, and segregating when the standard deviation between donors exceeded 5%. To diagnose cytomegalovirus status from the catalog of TCR beta chain sequences, a statistical classification framework was built. In a later analysis, TCR nucleotide sequences were compared against IMGT/GENE-DB human TR gene sequences so that V and J genes could be assigned. In a later analysis, CDR3 sequences and most-parsimonious VDJ recombination scenarios were assigned using the TCRdist pipeline. In a later analysis, each TCR beta chain was defined by its CDR3 amino acid sequence together with its V-gene family, and reads lacking a unique V-gene family were excluded. As a way to deal with suspected cross-contamination and a sequencing artifact, a later analysis dropped nearly 600 nucleotide sequences that were highly shared and had low generation probability. In a later analysis, a clonal expansion index was calculated for each public chain from normalized within-repertoire ranks of inferred template counts. Generation probabilities in a later analysis came from a VDJ recombination model fitted to out-of-frame rearrangements, and those results were checked against IGoR. A later analysis scored TCR-TCR, TCR-HLA and TCR-CMV co-occurrence with hypergeometric tests, applying a repertoire-size bias correction to TCR pairs. A later analysis estimated false discovery rates by permuting HLA or CMV assignments 20 times. In a later analysis, co-occurring TCRs were grouped using DBSCAN, with TCRdist sequence similarity added in when clustering inside HLA-allele-positive subsets. Repertoires with fewer than 30,000 or more than 120,000 public chains were left out of co-occurrence clustering, as were a handful of repertoires with anomalous nucleotide sharing. TCRdb's version of the immuneACCESS table is confined to in-frame rearrangements and falls short of the full clone set. An unresolved V gene accounts for under half of the shortfall where checked; the remainder is of unknown origin. For V, J and clone size, that table is used; D and trimming come from the DNA. The sample data list 150,000 to 200,000 clones, and about 80% of these were observed just once. Of the sample, about 2.3% is held by the ten largest clones.

The cohort comprised hundreds of healthy bone marrow donors. At the time of sampling, all cohort members were nominally healthy, though unrecorded immune exposures were likely present. The donor tested CMV seronegative and was one of the 352 seronegative cohort members. A peripheral blood sample was provided by each donor, and peripheral blood mononuclear cells were used for TCR beta sequencing. The Qiagen DNeasy Blood Extraction Kit was used to extract genomic DNA from the blood cell samples. V drops 3 bases and J drops 3 bases, leaving 9 bases in between. The germline V gene provides CDR1 MDHEN and CDR2 SYDVKM. From the cysteine through the phenylalanine, the CDR3 covers 14 amino acids. The read is trimmed to its CDR3 DNA, 42 bases read in frame from base 1. As regards this clone: Its antigen is unknown. Base qualities are not recorded, but no much larger clone differs from it by a single base.

The chain couples TRBV28 to TRBJ1-5, with TRBD1 tentatively as D gene (5 bases match). The sequence came from a woman in her twenties or thirties in good health and CMV-seronegative. Material for sequencing was PBMCs. The CDR3 has the sequence CASSFGQINQPQHF. Read as DNA, the sequence is TGTGCCAGCAGTTTTGGACAAATCAATCAGCCCCAGCATTTT.